The 22 T cell receptor beta chains presented below share a single source sample, sequenced in a study of cytomegalovirus exposure and HLA in healthy donors. The primer mix had 60 Vbeta and 13 Jbeta primers. Only in-frame clones appear in the TCRdb table, and some are missing; sequencing was by immunoSEQ multiplex PCR. Seen in this sample are about 150,000 clones; the ten most common clones hold about 1.7%. The sequencing sample was made of PBMCs. These receptors were collected from a woman between 45 and 65 years old in good health and CMV-seronegative.

The rearrangement links TRBV9 to TRBJ2-3; 12 bases align to TRBD1. Germline V lookup: CDR1 SGDLS, CDR2 YYNGEE. V shed 3 bases, J shed 4 bases, and the junction held 3 bases outside the gene matches. This CDR3 contains 15 residues. CDR3 sequence reads: CASSAGQGAPDTQYF. Written as DNA, the CDR3 is TGTGCCAGCAGCGCGGGACAGGGGGCCCCAGATACGCAGTATTTT.

This chain uses TRBV7-9 with TRBJ2-4; a possible D gene is TRBD1 (5 bases). This CDR3 spans 14 amino acids. V was cut by 1 base and J by 8 bases, with 12 bases left in between. From germline, CDR1 is SEHNR and CDR2 FQNEAQ (reference sequence). The CDR3: CASSLGAGNDIQYF. For the CDR3, the DNA is TGTGCCAGCAGCTTAGGTGCAGGGAATGACATTCAGTACTTC.

The CDR3, as DNA: TGCAGCGACTACGTGACTTGCGGGTATCATCCGGGAATTCCTACGAAGCAGTACTTC. This sequence encodes CSDYVTCGYHPGIPTKQYF. The chain has TRBV29-1 and TRBJ2-7; TRBD2 is a possible D gene (5 bases). Germline CDR1 reads SQVTM; CDR2 reads ANQGSEA. The CDR3 sequence is 19 residues long. Trimming cost V 7 bases and J 8 bases, with 39 bases left between them.

The chain recombines TRBV19 with TRBJ1-5; D might be TRBD1 (5 bases). There are 16 residues in the CDR3. Looked up from germline, CDR1 is LNHDA and CDR2 is SQIVND (reference sequence). Trimming left V 6 bases short and J 0 bases short, with 15 bases between. This chain's CDR3 is CASSSRQIYSNQPQHF. The CDR3 DNA sequence: TGTGCCAGTAGCTCCCGACAGATTTATAGCAATCAGCCCCAGCATTTT.

The V and J genes are TRBV7-3 and TRBJ2-1, with 8 bases identical to TRBD2. CDR3 length: 16 amino acids. Germline assignment: CDR1 SGHTA and CDR2 FQGTGA. V lost 1 base, J lost 5 bases, and 7 bases stayed unmatched. The CDR3 nucleotides are TGTGCCAGCAGCTTAAATCCGGGGGGGCTAGACAATGAGCAGTTCTTC. Translation: CASSLNPGGLDNEQFF.

In nucleotides, the CDR3 is TGCAGTGCTCCCCAGGGCGAGCAGTACTTC. Its translation is CSAPQGEQYF. The rearrangement links TRBV20-1 to TRBJ2-7; maybe TRBD1 (5 bases). The length of the CDR3 is 10 residues. Germline CDR1 and CDR2: DFQATT and SNEGSKA (reference sequence). The V end lost 5 bases, the J end lost 6 bases, and 8 bases lay between the germline ends.

Here the CDR3 DNA reads TGTGCCAGCAGCTTGGCTGGGTCTGGGGGGGGCGACGGCTACACCTTC. It encodes CASSLAGSGGGDGYTF. The chain has TRBV5-6 and TRBJ1-2, with D tentatively TRBD1 (6 bases). V was pared by 0 bases and J by 8 bases, with 20 bases between. This CDR3 is built from 16 residues. Germline lookup yields CDR1 SGHDT and CDR2 YYEEEE.

The rearrangement uses TRBV5-1 and TRBJ1-4; TRBD1 agrees at 7 bases. This CDR3 has 17 amino acids. Germline V gives CDR1 SGHRS, CDR2 YFSETQ. Trimming at V came to 4 bases and at J to 0 bases, leaving 9 bases not matched to a gene. CDR3 bases: TGCGCCAGCAGCCTGGGGGGGACAGATGCAACTAATGAAAAACTGTTTTTT. It translates to CASSLGGTDATNEKLFF.

The chain uses TRBV5-4 and TRBJ2-2; TRBD1 aligns across 8 bases. V was clipped by 4 bases and J by 1 base; unmatched bases: 6. From germline, CDR1 is SGHNT and CDR2 YYREEE (reference sequence). The CDR3 spans 16 residues. The CDR3 DNA follows: TGTGCCAGCAGCCCTGCCGGGACAGGGAACACCGGGGAGCTGTTTTTT. Its translation is CASSPAGTGNTGELFF.

The genes are TRBV11-2 and TRBJ2-5, with 7 bases lining up with TRBD2. CDR1 is SGHAT and CDR2 is FQNNGV in the germline V gene. V lost 4 bases to trimming and J lost 1 base; unmatched junction nucleotides: 3. This CDR3 region has 14 residues. The CDR3 sequence: CASSSASGQETQYF. The CDR3 DNA is TGTGCCAGCAGCTCAGCTAGCGGCCAAGAGACCCAGTACTTC.

This sequence joins TRBV28 and TRBJ2-3; D may be TRBD2 (6 bases). Germline CDR1 is MDHEN and CDR2 is SYDVKM. The CDR3 is 15 amino acids. Trimming stripped 3 bases from V and 1 base from J, with 11 bases between. The CDR3 sequence is CASSFRLGGTDTQYF. The CDR3 DNA sequence: TGTGCCAGCAGTTTCCGACTAGGAGGCACAGATACGCAGTATTTT.

The V call is TRBV4-1, the J call TRBJ1-2; the match to TRBD1 covers 11 bases. CDR3 length: 14 residues. The germline V gene has CDR1 MGHRA and CDR2 YSYEKL. V dropped 4 bases and J dropped 8; count of bases not matched to a gene: 6. The CDR3 coding sequence is TGCGCCAGCAGCCTTGGACAGGGGGCAGCAGGCTACACCTTC. It is translated as CASSLGQGAAGYTF.

This sequence joins TRBV25-1 and TRBJ2-2, with D perhaps TRBD2 (6 bases). Germline values: CDR1 MGHDK, CDR2 SYGVNS. The CDR3 sequence is 16 residues long. The ends were cut back, 1 base at V and 5 bases at J, with 14 bases in the middle. The CDR3 DNA is TGTGCCAGCAGTGAATCCCCGGGCCGGGGGACCGGGGAGCTGTTTTTT. Protein: CASSESPGRGTGELFF.

V gene TRBV2 combines with J gene TRBJ1-2; D is uncertain. The CDR3 totals 14 residues. The germline V and J ends were trimmed by 4 bases and 6 bases, with 15 bases remaining between them. Germline-derived CDR1 and CDR2 are SNHLY and FYNNEI. The CDR3 here is CASSAEGVGNGYTF. The CDR3 DNA is TGTGCCAGCAGTGCCGAGGGCGTAGGGAATGGCTACACCTTC. The full variable domain, completed using reference TRBV2 and TRBJ1-2, is EPEVTQTPSHQVTQMGQEVILRCVPISNHLYFYWYRQILGQKVEFLVSFYNNEISEKSEIFDDQFSVERPDGSNFTLKIRSTKLEDSAMYFCASSAEGVGNGYTFGSGTRLTVV.

The chain combines TRBV14 with TRBJ1-1, with D perhaps TRBD1 (6 bases). The CDR3 runs to 14 residues. Trimming left V 3 bases short and J 5 bases short, with 13 bases between. Germline values: CDR1 SGHDN, CDR2 FVKESK. The CDR3 here is CASSHLTTGTEAFF. CDR3 bases: TGTGCCAGCAGCCACCTGACCACAGGGACTGAAGCTTTCTTT.

The V call is TRBV7-9, the J call TRBJ2-7, with 8 bases lining up with TRBD1. Germline CDR1 is SEHNR and CDR2 is FQNEAQ (reference sequence). The CDR3 covers 12 residues. The trim removed 8 bases at V and 6 bases at J, leaving 6 bases unmatched. The CDR3, as DNA: TGTGCCAGCGCGAGGACAGGGTCCGAGCAGTACTTC. Amino acids: CASARTGSEQYF.

This chain joins TRBV9 and TRBJ1-2, with 9 bases fitting TRBD1. The V segment lost 3 bases and the J segment 5 bases; nucleotides outside the gene matches: 8. The V gene's germline CDR1 is SGDLS and CDR2 YYNGEE. The CDR3 has 15 residues. CDR3 DNA sequence: TGTGCCAGCAGCGCGTCACCCGGGACAGGGTATGGCTACACCTTC. This gives the protein CASSASPGTGYGYTF.

About this clone: Other DNA variants within this sample encode the same CDR3. DNA for the CDR3: TGTGCCAGCCGGGGTCCACAAGAGACCCAGTACTTC. It translates to CASRGPQETQYF. This chain connects TRBV2 to TRBJ2-5, with D possibly TRBD2 on 5 matching bases. This CDR3 is built from 12 residues. Per the germline V gene, CDR1 is SNHLY and CDR2 is FYNNEI. The V gene lost 8 bases and the J gene lost 2 bases, with 9 bases spanning the gap.

The genes are TRBV5-1 and TRBJ1-6, with 8 bases matching TRBD1. CDR1 is SGHRS and CDR2 is YFSETQ in the germline V gene. This CDR3 comprises 14 residues. With V trimmed by 4 bases and J by 7 bases, 4 bases remained unmatched. The CDR3: CASSADRGNSPLHF. The DNA of the CDR3 is TGCGCCAGCAGCGCCGACAGGGGAAATTCACCCCTCCACTTT.

CDR3 coding DNA: TGCGCCAGCAGCTTGGCCCTGCAGGCTGCCTACGAGCAGTACTTC. This gives the protein CASSLALQAAYEQYF. V and J are TRBV5-1 and TRBJ2-7; D gene unclear. The CDR3 spans 15 residues. V was clipped by 0 bases and J by 2 bases, with 12 bases between them. The V gene's germline CDR1 is SGHRS and CDR2 YFSETQ.

The chain joins TRBV5-1 to TRBJ2-7, with TRBD1 identical over 9 bases. The length of the CDR3 is 18 residues. J was trimmed by 4 bases and V by 5 bases; bases with no gene match: 19. The germline gives CDR1 SGHRS, CDR2 YFSETQ. The CDR3 DNA is TGCGCCAGCAGTTCTCCGCCGGGACAGGGATTGGGTCGGTACGAGCAGTACTTC. Translating gives CASSSPPGQGLGRYEQYF.

The rearrangement uses TRBV5-6 and TRBJ2-3, with a weak D call TRBD2 (5 bases). There are 15 residues in the CDR3. The germline gives CDR1 SGHDT, CDR2 YYEEEE. V was shortened by 2 bases and J by 5 bases, with 15 bases between the two germline ends. CDR3 sequence: CASSFLGNLGDTQYF. The CDR3 DNA reads TGTGCCAGCAGCTTCCTCGGGAACCTCGGAGATACGCAGTATTTT. Looking up the rest from reference TRBV5-6 and TRBJ2-3 gives the full variable domain: DAGVTQSPTHLIKTRGQQVTLRCSPKSGHDTVSWYQQALGQGPQFIFQYYEEEERQRGNFPDRFSGHQFPNYSSELNVNALLLGDSALYLCASSFLGNLGDTQYFGPGTRLTVL.